A selection of T cell receptor beta chains follows, all from one sample in a study of beta chain features in type 1 diabetes. This table comes from immunoSEQ multiplex PCR, and its TCRdb copy is limited to in-frame clones, with some not included. The repertoire includes hundreds of thousands of clones, 15% to 19% of them detected once, and 0.093% sits in the top ten. The sequenced sample was naive CD4+ T cells from blood. These receptors were collected from a man between 18 and 29 years old in good health. Both conserved end residues are part of each CDR3. D genes are given only for firm matches. Clone size is given for some rows only: seen once, a few or many times, or a class if the clone is expanded.

d_call clone_size j_call v_call cdr3_nt cdr3_aa
NA NA TRBJ1-4 TRBV6-5 TGTGCCAGCAGCCCTGCGGGGGCTGATGAAAAACTGTTTTTT CASSPAGADEKLFF
TRBD2 NA TRBJ2-1 TRBV28 TGTGCCAGCAGTTTAGGGGGACTAGCGGCGTACAATGAGCAGTTCTTC CASSLGGLAAYNEQFF
NA few TRBJ1-2 TRBV10-3 TGTGCCATCAGTGGGACAGCCCTTAGCTATGGCTACACCTTC CAISGTALSYGYTF
NA NA TRBJ1-1 TRBV7-3 TGTGCCAGCAGAGCCAGGGCGAGGACTGAAGCTTTCTTT CASRARARTEAFF
NA NA TRBJ2-3 TRBV7-2 TGTGCCAGCAGCTTTCGTTCGCAGGGGACAGATACGCAGTATTTT CASSFRSQGTDTQYF
NA few TRBJ1-1 TRBV14 TGTGCCAGCAGCCAATCCATTCGGGCGCCGAACACTGAAGCTTTCTTT CASSQSIRAPNTEAFF
NA NA TRBJ2-7 TRBV20-1 TGCAGTGGATTGCAGGGCTACGAGCAGTACTTC CSGLQGYEQYF
NA few TRBJ1-6 TRBV13 TGTGCCAGCAGCCGTAACTGGGGCTCCTACGCCGGCTCACCCCTCCACTTT CASSRNWGSYAGSPLHF
NA few TRBJ2-6 TRBV27 TGTGCCAGCAGTTTTGGGCAGCTCTCTGGGGCCAACGTCCTGACTTTC CASSFGQLSGANVLTF
NA NA TRBJ2-7 TRBV28 TGTGCCAGCAGTGCTATGACAGGGAGGGGGTTCGAGCAGTACTTC CASSAMTGRGFEQYF
TRBD2 NA TRBJ2-1 TRBV6-6 TGTGCCAGCAGCGGGGGGGCTTACAATGAGCAGTTCTTC CASSGGAYNEQFF
TRBD1 few TRBJ2-7 TRBV7-9 TGTGCCAGCAGCCACCCCCGGGACAGGGGGTCCTTCGAGCAGTACTTC CASSHPRDRGSFEQYF
NA NA TRBJ2-6 TRBV7-2 TGTGCCAGCAGTCGCCAAGGCTCTGGGGCCAACGTCCTGACTTTC CASSRQGSGANVLTF
TRBD1 few TRBJ2-1 TRBV5-6 TGTGCCAGCAGCTTGGGGACAGGGAAGGGCAATGAGCAGTTCTTC CASSLGTGKGNEQFF
NA NA TRBJ2-1 TRBV9 TGTGCCAGCAGCGTAAGGGACAACTCACAATTTTCCTACAATGAGCAGTTCTTC CASSVRDNSQFSYNEQFF
NA few TRBJ1-4 TRBV10-3 TGTGCCATCAGTGAGTCCCCCCAGACAGTTGGTAATGAAAAACTGTTTTTT CAISESPQTVGNEKLFF
NA few TRBJ1-5 TRBV30 TGTGCCTGGAGTGTCACAGGGCTCGGCAATCAGCCCCAGCATTTT CAWSVTGLGNQPQHF
NA NA TRBJ2-2 TRBV18 TGTGCCAGCTCACCACGGCACAGCGTCGACGGGGAGCTGTTTTTT CASSPRHSVDGELFF